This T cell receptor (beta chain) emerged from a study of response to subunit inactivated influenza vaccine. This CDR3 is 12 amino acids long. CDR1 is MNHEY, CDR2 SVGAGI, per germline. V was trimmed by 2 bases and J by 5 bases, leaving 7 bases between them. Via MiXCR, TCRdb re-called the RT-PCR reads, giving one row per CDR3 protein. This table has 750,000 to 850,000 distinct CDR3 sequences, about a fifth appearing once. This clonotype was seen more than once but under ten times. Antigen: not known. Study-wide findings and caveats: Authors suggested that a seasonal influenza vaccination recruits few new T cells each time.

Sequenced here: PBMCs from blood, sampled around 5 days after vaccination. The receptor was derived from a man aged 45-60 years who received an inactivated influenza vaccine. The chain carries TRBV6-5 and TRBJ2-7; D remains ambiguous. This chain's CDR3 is CASSYGSDEQYF. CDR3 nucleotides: TGTGCCAGCAGTTACGGGTCGGACGAGCAGTACTTC.